Ten or more counts support the clone carrying this T cell receptor (beta chain). Its antigen remains unknown. The second PCR ran roughly 6 to 11 cycles with a sample-barcoded 5' primer and J-beta primers. Unique molecular identifiers of 12 random nucleotides labeled each cDNA. TCRdb re-derived calls from the 5' RACE reads in MiXCR, one entry per CDR3 protein. The table has roughly 570,000 distinct CDR3 sequences, roughly 29% seen once. Total RNA extracted from each sample amounted to at least 6 micrograms. The CDR3 covers 15 residues. Trimming cost V 6 bases and J 5 bases; bases outside gene matches: 3. CDR1 and CDR2 from the germline V gene are SNHLY and FYNNEI. This entry comes from a study of blood T cells in healthy people across ages. Findings and caveats of the study: Naive CD4+ cells and diversity were both higher in long-lived donors than in aged donors. The fall in TCR beta diversity per million T cells was roughly linear with age.

This clonotype was obtained from a woman aged 65 to 85 in good health. Material for sequencing was blood. J is TRBJ2-5 and V is TRBV2, with 16 bases aligning to TRBD2. The CDR3 loop reads CASRGLAGGQETQYF. The CDR3 DNA sequence: TGTGCCAGCAGGGGACTAGCGGGGGGGCAGGAGACCCAGTACTTC.